This TCR beta chain came from a study of immune evolution from preneoplasia to lung adenocarcinoma. Overall study results and limits: Later-stage lesions appeared to have more T cells, more diversity, less clonality.

A word on this clone: Its antigen is not known.

Using immunoSEQ multiplex PCR, the repertoire was profiled, and TCRdb retains in-frame clones only, with some absent. The data hold just under 2,500 clones, with 65% to 90% observed a single time. The CDR3 is 15 residues long. Trimming shortened V by 3 bases and J by 2 bases, and 12 bases separated the two germline ends. Germline CDR1 is SGHRS and CDR2 is YFSETQ. The sequence was obtained from a person between 45 and 65 years old with lung adenocarcinoma. This rearrangement joins TRBV5-1 to TRBJ2-1; D is perhaps TRBD2 (5 bases). Sequenced sample: FFPE normal lung tissue adjacent to the tumor. The CDR3 reads CASSWKSGTYNEQFF. The CDR3 DNA is TGCGCCAGCAGCTGGAAGAGCGGCACCTACAATGAGCAGTTCTTC.